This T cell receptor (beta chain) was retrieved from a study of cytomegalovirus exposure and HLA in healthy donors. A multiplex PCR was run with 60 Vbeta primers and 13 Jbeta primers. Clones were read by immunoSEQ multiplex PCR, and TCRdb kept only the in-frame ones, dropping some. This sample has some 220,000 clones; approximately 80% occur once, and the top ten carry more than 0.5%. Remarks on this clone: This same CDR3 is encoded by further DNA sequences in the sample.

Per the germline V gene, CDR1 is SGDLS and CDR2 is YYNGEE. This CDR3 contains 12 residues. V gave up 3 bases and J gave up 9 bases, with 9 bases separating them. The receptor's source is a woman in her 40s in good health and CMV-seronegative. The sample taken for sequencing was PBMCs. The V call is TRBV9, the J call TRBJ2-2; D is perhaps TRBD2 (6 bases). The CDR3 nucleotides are TGTGCCAGCAGCGGGAGGGGAAGGGAGCTGTTTTTT. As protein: CASSGRGRELFF.